The T cell receptor beta chain described here comes from a study of OX40 agonist ivuxolimab in advanced cancers. The CDR3 spans 16 residues. Germline assignment: CDR1 SGHVS and CDR2 FNYEAQ. Assay: immunoSEQ multiplex PCR; the TCRdb copy retains only in-frame clones and omits some. The repertoire holds tens of thousands of clones, with about 85% as singletons. The J gene is TRBJ2-5, the V gene TRBV7-6; TRBD1 agrees at 8 bases. The DNA end is more similar to TRBJ2-7, so the J call may be wrong. The source is an adult with an advanced solid tumor such as melanoma, head and neck, liver or kidney cancer. Sample: CD4+ or CD8+ T cells sorted from blood, taken in a trial of the OX40 agonist ivuxolimab. CDR3: CASSHSLGDRSYEQYF. The CDR3 DNA sequence: TGTGCCAGCAGCCATTCCTTGGGGGACAGGTCCTACGAGCAGTACTTC.